This entry is about one TCR beta chain. What it binds is not known. Germline V CDR1 and CDR2: SGHTS, YDEGEE. The CDR3 sequence is 15 residues long. After removal of 5 bases from V and 2 bases from J, the junction contained 8 bases not matched to a gene. The sample originates from a study of cytomegalovirus exposure and HLA in healthy donors. Notes on the study in general: Reportedly, cytomegalovirus status was diagnosed with high sensitivity and specificity. Data from an earlier analysis indicated that most TCR beta V segments were productive either about 87% or about 30% of the time.

The PCR contained 60 Vbeta and 13 Jbeta primers. Clones were read by immunoSEQ multiplex PCR, and TCRdb kept only the in-frame ones, dropping some. The sample holds 100,000 or so clones, about three quarters seen once. Specimen: PBMCs. The chain has TRBV5-8 and TRBJ2-3, with TRBD2 matching over 7 bases. The receptor comes from a woman aged 40 to 55 in good health and CMV-seropositive. Written as DNA, the CDR3 is TGTGCCAGCAGTAATGGGGGGGGATCCACAGATACGCAGTATTTT. Encoded protein: CASSNGGGSTDTQYF.